Each of the 24 T cell receptor beta chains below was sequenced from the same sample in a study of Ad26.COV2.S vaccination and SARS-CoV-2 variants. Assay: immunoSEQ multiplex PCR; the TCRdb copy retains only in-frame clones and omits some. The sample shows approximately 240,000 clones, around 89% of them seen only once. This sample's treatment: about 20 received Ad26.COV2.S at low or high dose, single or two shots; 5 received placebo; per-sample allocation not given. At day 63 after the first vaccine or placebo injection, samples were drawn. The sequencing used peripheral blood, collected in a trial of Ad26.COV2.S vaccine versus placebo. Receptor source: a person aged 18-65 years who received the Ad26.COV2.S COVID-19 vaccine or a placebo.

V is TRBV9 and J is TRBJ2-7, with 12 bases aligning to TRBD2. The junction had 10 bases not matched to a gene; V was cut back by 0 bases and J by 6 bases. Germline values: CDR1 SGDLS, CDR2 YYNGEE. The length of the CDR3 is 17 residues. CDR3 coding DNA: TGTGCCAGCAGCGTAGACATCCGACTAGCGGGAGAGGGCGAGCAGTACTTC. Translated: CASSVDIRLAGEGEQYF. Full variable domain (rest looked up from reference TRBV9 and TRBJ2-7): DSGVTQTPKHLITATGQRVTLRCSPRSGDLSVYWYQQSLDQGLQFLIQYYNGEERAKGNILERFSAQQFPDLHSELNLSSLELGDSALYFCASSVDIRLAGEGEQYFGPGTRLTVT.

The chain employs TRBV9 and TRBJ2-1, with D possibly TRBD2 on 6 matching bases. The CDR3 is made up of 12 amino acids. Trimming left V 3 bases short and J 8 bases short, with 9 bases between. Germline loops: CDR1 SGDLS, CDR2 YYNGEE. CDR3 sequence (DNA): TGTGCCAGCAGCGGGGGGGTCGATGAGCAGTTCTTC. Protein sequence: CASSGGVDEQFF.

This clone was picked up a small number of times. This CDR3 is CASSLAGQSGETQYF. CDR3 bases: TGTGCCAGCAGCTTAGCGGGACAATCAGGAGAGACCCAGTACTTC. V gene TRBV7-2 combines with J gene TRBJ2-5; D may be TRBD1 (6 bases). The germline gives CDR1 SGHTA, CDR2 FQGNSA. The CDR3 totals 15 residues. V lost 0 bases, J lost 4 bases, and 12 bases lay in between.

V usage is TRBV20-1 and J usage is TRBJ2-3; D unclear. Trimming left V 5 bases short and J 0 bases short, with 3 bases between. The germline CDR1 and CDR2 sequences are DFQATT and SNEGSKA (reference sequence). This CDR3 region has 11 residues. The CDR3 DNA follows: TGCAGTGCTTCTAGCACAGATACGCAGTATTTT. Translation gives CSASSTDTQYF.

The V and J genes are TRBV28 and TRBJ1-2; no definite D call. There are 13 residues in the CDR3. With 3 bases removed from V and 6 bases from J, the gap between germline ends came to 11 bases. CDR1 is MDHEN and CDR2 is SYDVKM in the germline V gene. In nucleotides, the CDR3 is TGTGCCAGCAGTTTCCGGGGTGGGGATGGCTACACCTTC. It specifies CASSFRGGDGYTF.

This chain connects TRBV6-4 to TRBJ1-5, with D possibly TRBD1 on 6 matching bases. With 4 bases removed from V and 3 bases from J, the gap between germline ends came to 13 bases. The CDR3 extends over 15 amino acids. Germline V gives CDR1 MRHNA, CDR2 SNTAGT. CDR3 sequence: CASSVGHNDNQPQHF. In DNA form, the CDR3 reads TGTGCCAGCAGTGTGGGACATAACGACAATCAGCCCCAGCATTTT.

This rearrangement joins TRBV6-5 to TRBJ2-1; TRBD2 agrees at 12 bases. Germline V gene sequence: CDR1 MNHEY, CDR2 SVGAGI. The CDR3 totals 15 residues. After removal of 6 bases from V and 7 bases from J, the junction contained 7 bases not matched to a gene. CDR3: CASRTSGGYVNEQFF. The CDR3 bases are TGTGCCAGCAGGACTAGCGGGGGATACGTGAATGAGCAGTTCTTC.

V and J are TRBV7-9 and TRBJ1-2; D call uncertain. This CDR3 has 14 residues. With 0 bases removed from V and 2 bases from J, the gap between germline ends came to 7 bases. CDR1 is SEHNR, CDR2 FQNEAQ, per germline (reference sequence). CDR3 residues: CASSLALMNYGYTF. The CDR3 DNA reads TGTGCCAGCAGCTTAGCGCTAATGAACTATGGCTACACCTTC.

V and J are TRBV7-8 and TRBJ1-4, with 7 nucleotides matching TRBD1. With V trimmed by 0 bases and J by 6 bases, 4 bases remained unmatched. The CDR3 length is 15 residues. Germline CDR1 and CDR2: SGHVS and FQNEAQ. CDR3 bases: TGTGCCAGCAGCTTAGCGATGGGACAGTATGAAAAACTGTTTTTT. Translating it yields CASSLAMGQYEKLFF.

DNA of the CDR3: TGCGCCAGCAGCCCAGGGGATGGGGCCAACGTCCTGACTTTC. As protein: CASSPGDGANVLTF. The chain couples TRBV5-1 to TRBJ2-6, with a tentative D call TRBD1 (6 bases). The CDR3 is made up of 14 amino acids. V was trimmed by 4 bases and J by 3 bases, leaving 8 bases between them. The germline CDR1 and CDR2 sequences are SGHRS and YFSETQ.

This clone was detected a few times. The V gene is TRBV7-8, the J gene TRBJ1-2, with D possibly matching TRBD1 (6 bases). The V end lost 5 bases, the J end lost 7 bases, and 23 bases lay between the germline ends. Germline V CDR1 and CDR2: SGHVS, FQNEAQ. The CDR3 contains 16 residues. The DNA for the CDR3 is TGTGCCAGCAGCCCCAGGACAGTCCTTTTTAGTGGTGGCTACACCTTC. As protein: CASSPRTVLFSGGYTF. The full variable domain, with the rest looked up from reference TRBV7-8 and TRBJ1-2, is GAGVSQSPRYKVAKRGQDVALRCDPISGHVSLFWYQQALGQGPEFLTYFQNEAQLDKSGLPSDRFFAERPEGSVSTLKIQRTQQEDSAVYLCASSPRTVLFSGGYTFGSGTRLTVV.

The V and J genes are TRBV5-5 and TRBJ2-5; D is undetermined. Between the trimmed V and J ends, which lost 2 bases and 2 bases, there was a span of 22 bases. The length of the CDR3 is 18 residues. The germline CDR1 and CDR2 sequences are SGHKS and YYEKEE (reference sequence). The CDR3 here is CASSFRPTMTTAQETQYF. CDR3 coding DNA: TGTGCCAGCAGCTTCCGACCGACAATGACAACAGCTCAAGAGACCCAGTACTTC.

The rearrangement uses TRBV6-2 or TRBV6-3 and TRBJ2-2; the D is unclear. Germline loops: CDR1 MNHEY, CDR2 SVGEGT. Between the trimmed V and J ends, which lost 6 bases and 1 base, there was a span of 9 bases. The CDR3 extends over 14 amino acids. The CDR3 is CASSFGLNTGELFF. For the CDR3, the DNA is TGTGCCAGCAGCTTCGGATTGAACACCGGGGAGCTGTTTTTT.

This clone was counted between two and nine times. The rearrangement joins TRBV24-1 to TRBJ1-2; D is undetermined. This CDR3 is 15 amino acids long. Germline loops: CDR1 KGHDR, CDR2 SFDVKD. Trimming removed 4 bases at V and 3 bases at J, with 14 bases between. The CDR3 spells CATSEGRGRDYGYTF. The CDR3, as DNA: TGTGCCACCAGTGAAGGCAGAGGGAGAGACTATGGCTACACCTTC.

The rearrangement links TRBV5-8 to TRBJ2-3; perhaps TRBD1 as D (6 bases). V was trimmed by 0 bases and J by 1 base, leaving 9 bases between them. CDR1 is SGHTS, CDR2 YDEGEE, per germline. The CDR3 consists of 15 residues. CDR3 bases: TGTGCCAGCAGCTTGGCGGGACACGGCACAGATACGCAGTATTTT. Residues: CASSLAGHGTDTQYF.

The chain combines TRBV5-6 with TRBJ2-5, with 10 positions matching TRBD2. This CDR3 region has 18 residues. In germline, CDR1 is SGHDT, CDR2 YYEEEE. The V segment lost 0 bases and the J segment 0 bases; nucleotides outside the gene matches: 8. The chain's CDR3 is CASSLAASGGGYQETQYF. CDR3 nucleotides: TGTGCCAGCAGCTTGGCCGCTAGCGGGGGAGGGTACCAAGAGACCCAGTACTTC.

The chain is built from TRBV4-3 and TRBJ2-5; perhaps TRBD2 as D (6 bases). The V end was cut by 1 base, the J end by 5 bases, with 14 bases between. The CDR3 extends over 15 amino acids. Germline V gives CDR1 LGHNA, CDR2 YSLEER. For the CDR3, the DNA is TGCGCCAGCAGCCAAGGGGGTAGCGGAGGGGAGACCCAGTACTTC. Protein: CASSQGGSGGETQYF.

This chain links TRBV7-2 with TRBJ1-2; 8 bases fit TRBD1. Germline values: CDR1 SGHTA, CDR2 FQGNSA. The CDR3 extends over 14 amino acids. Trimming at V came to 5 bases and at J to 2 bases, leaving 4 bases not matched to a gene. DNA for the CDR3: TGTGCCAGCAGCACCCAGGGGGCGAACTATGGCTACACCTTC. Its protein product is CASSTQGANYGYTF.

This clone has just one count. This chain uses TRBV19 with TRBJ2-1; D not resolved. Germline V gene data show CDR1 as LNHDA and CDR2 as SQIVND (reference sequence). This CDR3 is 12 amino acids long. Trimming took 5 bases from V and 10 from J, leaving 12 bases between them. CDR3 DNA: TGTGCCAGTAGTCTCCCCCCACACGAGCAGTTCTTC. Encoded protein: CASSLPPHEQFF.

This clone appeared once. J is TRBJ2-1 and V is TRBV7-3; D possibly corresponds to TRBD1 (5 bases). Trimming cost V 4 bases and J 16 bases, with 17 bases left between them. CDR1 is SGHTA and CDR2 is FQGTGA in the germline V gene. The CDR3 runs to 12 residues. CDR3 nucleotide sequence: TGTGCCAGCAGCTCCCATTGGGGCCCGGACTTCTTC. Translated: CASSSHWGPDFF. The whole variable domain, filled in from reference TRBV7-3 and TRBJ2-1, reads GAGVSQTPSNKVTEKGKYVELRCDPISGHTALYWYRQSLGQGPEFLIYFQGTGAADDSGLPNDRFFAVRPEGSVSTLKIQRTERGDSAVYLCASSSHWGPDFFGPGTRLTVL.

V usage is TRBV27 and J usage is TRBJ1-5; tentatively, D is TRBD1 (5 bases). This CDR3 region has 15 residues. Germline loops: CDR1 MNHEY, CDR2 SMNVEV (reference sequence). V was shortened by 5 bases and J by 9 bases, with 20 bases between the two germline ends. As DNA, the CDR3 is TGTGCCAGCAGTGCCTTAGGCAGGGCCAAGGGGCCCCAGCATTTT. Translating it yields CASSALGRAKGPQHF.

The V call is TRBV4-2, the J call TRBJ1-2, with 8 bases fitting TRBD1. V dropped 3 bases and J dropped 4; count of bases not matched to a gene: 10. Germline CDR1 LGHNA, CDR2 YNFKEQ. The CDR3 runs 16 residues. The CDR3 spells CASSQSGTGAPYGYTF. The CDR3, as DNA: TGTGCCAGCAGCCAGAGTGGGACAGGAGCTCCCTATGGCTACACCTTC.

A single count supports this clone. This chain links TRBV11-2 with TRBJ2-7; 7 bases agree with TRBD1. Looked up from germline, CDR1 is SGHAT and CDR2 is FQNNGV. The CDR3 length is 15 residues. V gave up 0 bases and J gave up 7 bases; unmatched junction bases: 9. The CDR3 loop reads CASSLDPRGQGEQYF. As DNA, the CDR3 is TGTGCCAGCAGCTTAGATCCTAGGGGGCAAGGGGAGCAGTACTTC.

The J gene is TRBJ2-2, the V gene TRBV7-2; 8 bases are a match to TRBD2. The V gene end was trimmed by 5 bases and the J gene end by 2 bases; junction bases not matched to a gene: 10. The CDR3 covers 17 residues. The germline V gene has CDR1 SGHTA and CDR2 FQGNSA. CDR3 in amino acids: CASSHPLRGANTGELFF. The DNA of the CDR3 is TGTGCCAGCAGCCACCCTTTGCGGGGGGCCAACACCGGGGAGCTGTTTTTT. Full variable domain (rest looked up from reference TRBV7-2 and TRBJ2-2): GAGVSQSPSNKVTEKGKDVELRCDPISGHTALYWYRQSLGQGLEFLIYFQGNSAPDKSGLPSDRFSAERTGGSVSTLTIQRTQQEDSAVYLCASSHPLRGANTGELFFGEGSRLTVL.